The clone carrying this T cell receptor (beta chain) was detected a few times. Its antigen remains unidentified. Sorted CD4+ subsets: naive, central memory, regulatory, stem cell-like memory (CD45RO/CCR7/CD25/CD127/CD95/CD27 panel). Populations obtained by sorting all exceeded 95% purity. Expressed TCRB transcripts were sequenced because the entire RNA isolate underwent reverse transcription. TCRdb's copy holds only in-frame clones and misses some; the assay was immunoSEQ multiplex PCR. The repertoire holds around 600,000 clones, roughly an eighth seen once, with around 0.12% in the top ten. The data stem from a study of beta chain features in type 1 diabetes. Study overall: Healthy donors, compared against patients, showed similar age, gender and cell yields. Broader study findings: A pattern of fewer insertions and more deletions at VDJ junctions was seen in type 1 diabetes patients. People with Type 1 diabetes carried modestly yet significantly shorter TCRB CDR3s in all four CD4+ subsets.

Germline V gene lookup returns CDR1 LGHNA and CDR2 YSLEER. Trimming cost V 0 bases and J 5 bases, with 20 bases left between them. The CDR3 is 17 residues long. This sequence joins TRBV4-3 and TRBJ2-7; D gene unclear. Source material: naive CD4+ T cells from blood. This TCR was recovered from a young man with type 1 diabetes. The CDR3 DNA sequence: TGCGCCAGCAGCCAAGATTTCTCGTCGGCCGTGAAGAACGAGCAGTACTTC. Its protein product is CASSQDFSSAVKNEQYF.